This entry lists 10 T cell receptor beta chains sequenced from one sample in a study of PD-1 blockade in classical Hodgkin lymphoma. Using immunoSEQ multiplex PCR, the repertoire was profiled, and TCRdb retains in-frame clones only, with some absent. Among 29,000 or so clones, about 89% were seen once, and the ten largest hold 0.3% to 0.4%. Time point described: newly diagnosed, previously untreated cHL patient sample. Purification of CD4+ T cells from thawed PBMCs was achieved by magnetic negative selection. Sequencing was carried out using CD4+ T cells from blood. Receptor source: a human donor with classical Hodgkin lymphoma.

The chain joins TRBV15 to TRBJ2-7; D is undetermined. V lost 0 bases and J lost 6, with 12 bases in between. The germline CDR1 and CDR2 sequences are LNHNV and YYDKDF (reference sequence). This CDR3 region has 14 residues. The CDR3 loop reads CATSRDRVVLEQYF. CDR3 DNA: TGTGCCACCAGCAGAGATAGGGTCGTTCTCGAGCAGTACTTC.

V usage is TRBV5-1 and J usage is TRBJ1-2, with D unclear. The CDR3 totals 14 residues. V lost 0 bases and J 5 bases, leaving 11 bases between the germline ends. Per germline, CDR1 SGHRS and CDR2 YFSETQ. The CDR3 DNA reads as TGCGCCAGCAGCTTGGGCGTCGGTACTTATGGCTACACCTTC. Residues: CASSLGVGTYGYTF.

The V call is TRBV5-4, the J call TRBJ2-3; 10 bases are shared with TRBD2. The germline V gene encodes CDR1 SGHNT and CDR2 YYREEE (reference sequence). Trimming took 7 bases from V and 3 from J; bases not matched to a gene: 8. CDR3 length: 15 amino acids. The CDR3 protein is CASRLASGSTDTQYF. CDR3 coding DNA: TGTGCCAGCCGACTGGCTAGCGGGAGTACAGATACGCAGTATTTT.

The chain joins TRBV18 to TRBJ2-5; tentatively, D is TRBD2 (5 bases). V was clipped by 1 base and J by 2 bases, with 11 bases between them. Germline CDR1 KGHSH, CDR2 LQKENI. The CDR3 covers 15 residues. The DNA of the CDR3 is TGTGCCAGCTCACCACGTTCTGGGAGACAAGAGACCCAGTACTTC. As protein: CASSPRSGRQETQYF.

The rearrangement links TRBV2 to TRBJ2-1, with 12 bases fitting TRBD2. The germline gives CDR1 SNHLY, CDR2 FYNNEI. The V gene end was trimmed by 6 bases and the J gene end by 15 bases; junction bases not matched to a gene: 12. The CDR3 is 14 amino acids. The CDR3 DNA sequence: TGTGCCAGCAGCCCCCTGACTAGCGGGAGCTTTTCGTTCTTC. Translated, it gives CASSPLTSGSFSFF.

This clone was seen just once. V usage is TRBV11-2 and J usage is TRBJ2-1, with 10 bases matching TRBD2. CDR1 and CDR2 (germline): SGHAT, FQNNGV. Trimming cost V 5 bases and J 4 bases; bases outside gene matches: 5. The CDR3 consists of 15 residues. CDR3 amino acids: CASSLSGRAYNEQFF. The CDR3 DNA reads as TGTGCCAGCAGCCTAAGCGGGAGGGCTTACAATGAGCAGTTCTTC.

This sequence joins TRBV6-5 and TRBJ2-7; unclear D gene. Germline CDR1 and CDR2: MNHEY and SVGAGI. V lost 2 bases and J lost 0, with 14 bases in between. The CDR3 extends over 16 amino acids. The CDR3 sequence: CASSYASGYNSYEQYF. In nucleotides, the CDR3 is TGTGCCAGCAGTTACGCATCCGGGTACAACTCCTACGAGCAGTACTTC.

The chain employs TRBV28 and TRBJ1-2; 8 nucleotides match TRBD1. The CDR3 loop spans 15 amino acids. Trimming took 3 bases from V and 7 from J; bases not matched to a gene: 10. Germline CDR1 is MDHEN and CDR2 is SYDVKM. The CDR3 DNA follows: TGTGCCAGCAGTTTGACGGGCGCAGGGGGCTCTGGCTACACCTTC. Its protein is CASSLTGAGGSGYTF.

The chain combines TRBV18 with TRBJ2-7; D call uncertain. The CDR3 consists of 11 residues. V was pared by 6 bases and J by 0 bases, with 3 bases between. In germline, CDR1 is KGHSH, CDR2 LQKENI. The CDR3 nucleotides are TGTGCCAGCTCGAGCTCCTACGAGCAGTACTTC. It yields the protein CASSSSYEQYF.

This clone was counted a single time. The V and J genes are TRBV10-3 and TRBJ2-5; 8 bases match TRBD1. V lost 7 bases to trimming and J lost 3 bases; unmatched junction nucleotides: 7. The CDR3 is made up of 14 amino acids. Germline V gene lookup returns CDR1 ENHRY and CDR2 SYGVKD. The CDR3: CAITFDRGEETQYF. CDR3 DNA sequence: TGTGCCATCACCTTTGACAGGGGCGAAGAGACCCAGTACTTC.